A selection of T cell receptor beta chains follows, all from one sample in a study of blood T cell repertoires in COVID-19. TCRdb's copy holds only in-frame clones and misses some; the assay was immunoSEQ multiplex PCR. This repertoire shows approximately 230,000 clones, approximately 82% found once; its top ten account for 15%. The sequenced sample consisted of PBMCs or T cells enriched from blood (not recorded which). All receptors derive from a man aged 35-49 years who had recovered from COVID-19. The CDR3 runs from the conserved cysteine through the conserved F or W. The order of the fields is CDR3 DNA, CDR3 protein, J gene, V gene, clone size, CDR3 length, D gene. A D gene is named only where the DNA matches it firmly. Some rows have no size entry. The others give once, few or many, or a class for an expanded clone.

CDR3nt: TGTGCCAGCAGGGGATTGCATACAGGGAATAATGAAAAACTGTTTTTT; CDR3aa: CASRGLHTGNNEKLFF; j_gene: TRBJ1-4; v_gene: TRBV3-1/TRBV3-2; abundance: NA; len: 16; d_gene: NA
CDR3nt: TGTGCCAGCAGCTTTGGGGCCGGCCTGAACACTGAAGCTTTCTTT; CDR3aa: CASSFGAGLNTEAFF; j_gene: TRBJ1-1; v_gene: TRBV5-5; abundance: once; len: 15; d_gene: NA
CDR3nt: TGTGCCAGCAGCTTCGGCCCGAGGGGGGAGCAGTACTTC; CDR3aa: CASSFGPRGEQYF; j_gene: TRBJ2-7; v_gene: TRBV11-3; abundance: NA; len: 13; d_gene: NA
CDR3nt: TGTGCCAGCAGCGATAGCGGGAGGCGATACAATGAGCAGTTCTTC; CDR3aa: CASSDSGRRYNEQFF; j_gene: TRBJ2-1; v_gene: TRBV5-6; abundance: NA; len: 15; d_gene: TRBD2
CDR3nt: TGTGCCAGCAGTGAATCTGACAGTAACTATGGCTACACCTTC; CDR3aa: CASSESDSNYGYTF; j_gene: TRBJ1-2; v_gene: TRBV6-1; abundance: NA; len: 14; d_gene: NA
CDR3nt: TGTGCCAGCAGTGGATACCCCGGACGGCGGGCCTACGAGCAGTACTTC; CDR3aa: CASSGYPGRRAYEQYF; j_gene: TRBJ2-7; v_gene: TRBV25-1; abundance: NA; len: 16; d_gene: NA
CDR3nt: TGTGCCAGCACTCAGGGGACAGGGTTTCTCCCAGATACGCAGTATTTT; CDR3aa: CASTQGTGFLPDTQYF; j_gene: TRBJ2-3; v_gene: TRBV11-2; abundance: NA; len: 16; d_gene: TRBD1
CDR3nt: TGTGCCACCGGCCTGGGGGGTGGCGGACAGCCCCAGCATTTT; CDR3aa: CATGLGGGGQPQHF; j_gene: TRBJ1-5; v_gene: TRBV15; abundance: NA; len: 14; d_gene: NA
CDR3nt: TGTGCCAGCAGCTTACGAGGAGGGGCAGATACGCAGTATTTT; CDR3aa: CASSLRGGADTQYF; j_gene: TRBJ2-3; v_gene: TRBV7-2; abundance: NA; len: 14; d_gene: NA
CDR3nt: TGTGCCAGTAGTATCCCTACGGGGTTGCATGGCTACACCTTC; CDR3aa: CASSIPTGLHGYTF; j_gene: TRBJ1-2; v_gene: TRBV19; abundance: NA; len: 14; d_gene: NA